The clone carrying this T cell receptor beta chain was recorded once. This specimen comes from a study of technical replicates of blood from several donors. Clones were sequenced by immunoSEQ multiplex PCR, and TCRdb holds only the in-frame ones, with some missing. Among 72,000 or so clones listed, approximately 96% were seen once. Trimming at V came to 5 bases and at J to 4 bases, leaving 10 bases not matched to a gene. The CDR3 has 15 amino acids. Germline loops: CDR1 SGDLS, CDR2 YYNGEE. The TCR was taken from a human donor in good health. The chain combines TRBV9 with TRBJ2-7; 9 bases line up with TRBD2. The sample consisted of T cells isolated from PBMCs. The CDR3: CASSSSSGIEYEQYF. The CDR3, as DNA: TGTGCCAGCAGTAGTTCTAGCGGGATCGAATACGAGCAGTACTTC.